A single sample gave rise to the 5 T cell receptor beta chains below, sequenced in a study of metastatic and nonmetastatic thyroid tumors. TCRdb ran MiXCR on the PCR reads. The sample lists 42,000 or so clones, approximately 20% occurring once. No patient received treatment before thyroid surgery. The sample comprised tumor tissue. The receptors were sampled from a female donor with papillary thyroid cancer or a benign thyroid nodule (not recorded which). Some clones in this sample may be carry-over from other donors' samples.

This clone was detected only a few times. The chain carries TRBV27 and TRBJ2-6; D is unresolved. Trimming stripped 6 bases from V and 2 bases from J, with 5 bases between. Germline CDR1 and CDR2: MNHEY and SMNVEV (reference sequence). CDR3 length: 13 amino acids. CDR3 coding DNA: TGTGCCAGCAGGCTTACTGGGGCCAACGTCCTGACTTTC. Protein product: CASRLTGANVLTF.

This clone was seen once. J is TRBJ2-7 and V is TRBV2; no reliable D call. The CDR3 runs 14 residues. Germline V gene lookup returns CDR1 SNHLY and CDR2 FYNNEI. Between the trimmed V and J ends, which lost 7 bases and 3 bases, there was a span of 16 bases. CDR3: CASTRSQNDYEQYF. As DNA, the CDR3 is TGTGCCAGCACCCGGAGCCAAAACGACTACGAGCAGTACTTC.

In its sample, this clone was seen a few times. This chain links TRBV27 with TRBJ1-1; the D is unclear. Trimming pared 7 bases from V and 0 bases from J, leaving 15 bases between. Germline V lookup: CDR1 MNHEY, CDR2 SMNVEV (reference sequence). The length of the CDR3 is 15 residues. The CDR3 region is CASTSRVKMNTEAFF. The CDR3 DNA sequence: TGTGCCAGCACTTCACGGGTAAAAATGAACACTGAAGCTTTCTTT.

This clone was picked up a small number of times. This chain joins TRBV12-3 or TRBV12-4 and TRBJ2-6; D possibly uses TRBD1 or TRBD2 (5 bases each). The length of the CDR3 is 16 residues. Trimming removed 1 base at V and 0 bases at J, with 7 bases between. Written as DNA, the CDR3 is TGTGCCAGCAGTTTAGGAGGGGTCTCTGGGGCCAACGTCCTGACTTTC. This encodes CASSLGGVSGANVLTF.

This chain joins TRBV20-1 and TRBJ2-1, with a possible D match to TRBD2 (5 bases). Germline V lookup: CDR1 DFQATT, CDR2 SNEGSKA (reference sequence). Trimming shortened V by 5 bases and J by 6 bases, and 20 bases separated the two germline ends. CDR3 size: 15 residues. The CDR3 region has the DNA TGCAGTGCTCTCGCAAATAGCGTGACGTGCAATGAGCAGTTCTTC. As protein: CSALANSVTCNEQFF.